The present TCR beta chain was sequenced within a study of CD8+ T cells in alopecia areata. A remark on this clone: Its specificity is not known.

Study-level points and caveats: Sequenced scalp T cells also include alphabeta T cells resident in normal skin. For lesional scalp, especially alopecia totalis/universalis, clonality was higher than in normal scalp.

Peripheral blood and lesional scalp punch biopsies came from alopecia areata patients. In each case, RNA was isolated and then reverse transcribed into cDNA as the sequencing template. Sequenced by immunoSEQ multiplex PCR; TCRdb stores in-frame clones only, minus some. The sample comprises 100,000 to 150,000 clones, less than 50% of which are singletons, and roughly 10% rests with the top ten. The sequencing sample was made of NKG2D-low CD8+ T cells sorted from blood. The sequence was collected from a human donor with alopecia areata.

The CDR3 coding sequence is TGCGCCAGCAGCGTTGAGTCATCCTACGAGCAGTACTTC. Protein: CASSVESSYEQYF. The V gene is TRBV5-1, the J gene TRBJ2-7; D is unresolved. The V gene's germline CDR1 is SGHRS and CDR2 YFSETQ. This CDR3 is 13 amino acids long. Trimming stripped 4 bases from V and 1 base from J, with 9 bases between.